What follows are 22 T cell receptor beta chains derived from one specimen sequenced in a study of T cell responses to AZD1222 COVID-19 vaccine. Assay used: immunoSEQ multiplex PCR; TCRdb lists only in-frame clones, some missing. The data hold over 150,000 clones, with approximately 92% observed a single time. The sample consisted of peripheral blood, taken on day 0 of AZD1222 vaccination. The receptor source for this set is an adult in good health.

CDR3 bases: TGTGCCAGCAGCGTATCAGCCGATTGGAATGAGCAGTTCTTC. It translates to CASSVSADWNEQFF. This rearrangement joins TRBV9 to TRBJ2-1; D unclear. V lost 1 base and J 7 bases, leaving 12 bases between the germline ends. Germline V gene sequence: CDR1 SGDLS, CDR2 YYNGEE. This CDR3 is built from 14 residues.

This chain uses TRBV10-2 with TRBJ1-1; D might be TRBD1 (6 bases). This CDR3 has 12 amino acids. V was clipped by 7 bases and J by 3 bases, with 9 bases between them. Germline V gene sequence: CDR1 WSHSY, CDR2 SAAADI. CDR3 amino acids: CASKKGDTEAFF. The CDR3 DNA is TGCGCCAGCAAGAAGGGGGACACTGAAGCTTTCTTT.

This chain uses TRBV2 with TRBJ2-7, with 12 bases that match TRBD2. The V and J ends lost 10 bases and 3 bases, in that order; junction bases with no gene match: 7. The V gene's germline CDR1 is SNHLY and CDR2 FYNNEI. The CDR3 loop spans 14 amino acids. CDR3 region: CATQPGLAGYEQYF. CDR3 DNA sequence: TGTGCCACCCAACCGGGACTAGCGGGCTACGAGCAGTACTTC.

V and J are TRBV10-1 and TRBJ2-1, with 8 bases matching TRBD2. In germline, CDR1 is WNHNN, CDR2 SYGVQD (reference sequence). V lost 3 bases and J lost 8; bases outside the gene matches: 9. This CDR3 has 15 amino acids. CDR3 region: CASSDRIAGRDEQFF. CDR3 DNA: TGCGCCAGCAGTGATCGGATAGCGGGACGTGATGAGCAGTTCTTC.

The J gene is TRBJ1-1, the V gene TRBV12-3 or TRBV12-4, with D unresolved. The V end was cut by 3 bases, the J end by 5 bases, with 7 bases between. This CDR3 is 12 amino acids long. This CDR3 is CASSFSETEAFF. CDR3 coding DNA: TGTGCCAGCAGTTTCAGCGAAACTGAAGCTTTCTTT.

CDR3 sequence reads: CASRAESSLREEKLFF. CDR3 nucleotide sequence: TGTGCAAGTCGCGCCGAAAGTAGCCTCCGGGAGGAAAAACTGTTTTTT. The chain uses TRBV12-2 and TRBJ1-4. TRBV12-2 is flagged as a pseudogene. CDR3 size: 16 residues.

This clone was seen once. The rearrangement uses TRBV12-3 or TRBV12-4 and TRBJ1-1; 10 nucleotides match TRBD1. V dropped 6 bases and J dropped 6; count of bases not matched to a gene: 4. The CDR3 extends over 13 amino acids. CDR3 residues: CASRDRGEAEAFF. CDR3 bases: TGTGCCAGCAGGGACAGGGGGGAGGCTGAAGCTTTCTTT.

This chain connects TRBV13 to TRBJ1-2; 7 bases map to TRBD1. CDR1 PRHDT and CDR2 FYEKMQ come from the germline V gene (reference sequence). The CDR3 sequence is 16 residues long. With 4 bases clipped from V and 6 bases from J, the junction kept 14 bases outside the gene matches. The CDR3 protein is CASSSGGIDRANGYTF. In DNA form, the CDR3 reads TGTGCCAGCAGCTCCGGGGGAATAGACAGGGCGAATGGCTACACCTTC.

This chain joins TRBV3-1 (or the pseudogene TRBV3-2) and TRBJ2-6; D is ambiguous. The V gene's germline CDR1 is LGHDT and CDR2 YNNKEL (reference sequence). V was trimmed by 1 base and J by 2 bases, leaving 9 bases between them. CDR3 length: 16 amino acids. The CDR3, as DNA: TGTGCCAGCAGCCAAGGCCGCGGCACTGGGGCCAACGTCCTGACTTTC. Amino acid sequence: CASSQGRGTGANVLTF.

The V gene is TRBV7-2, the J gene TRBJ1-2; a possible D gene is TRBD1 (5 bases). Germline values: CDR1 SGHTA, CDR2 FQGNSA. The V and J ends lost 3 bases and 6 bases respectively, with 17 bases between them. CDR3 length equals 15 residues. CDR3 in DNA: TGTGCCAGCAGCTTGGTGATCAGGGCTCGGGATGGCTACACCTTC. This sequence encodes CASSLVIRARDGYTF.

The V gene is TRBV29-1, the J gene TRBJ1-1; D possibly corresponds to TRBD1 (5 bases). The V end lost 6 bases, the J end lost 1 base, and 9 bases lay between the germline ends. The CDR3 is 12 amino acids. The germline V gene encodes CDR1 SQVTM and CDR2 ANQGSEA. The CDR3 DNA reads TGCAGCGTCCGGGACTCGAACACTGAAGCTTTCTTT. It encodes CSVRDSNTEAFF.

V is TRBV15 and J is TRBJ2-1; TRBD2 agrees at 14 bases. The trim removed 3 bases at V and 0 bases at J, leaving 1 base unmatched. CDR1 and CDR2 (germline): LNHNV, YYDKDF (reference sequence). The CDR3 loop spans 17 amino acids. The CDR3 is CATSRGTSGSSYNEQFF. The CDR3, as DNA: TGTGCCACCAGCAGGGGGACTAGCGGGAGCTCCTACAATGAGCAGTTCTTC.

V and J are TRBV6-2 or TRBV6-3 and TRBJ2-7; either TRBD1 or TRBD2 may supply D (5 bases each). V was clipped by 2 bases and J by 3 bases, with 11 bases between them. CDR3 length: 14 amino acids. Per the germline V gene, CDR1 is MNHEY and CDR2 is SVGEGT. This CDR3 is CASSYVGDRYEQYF. DNA of the CDR3: TGTGCCAGCAGTTACGTGGGGGATCGCTACGAGCAGTACTTC.

This clone was seen more than once but under ten times. This chain joins TRBV5-1 and TRBJ2-2; perhaps TRBD2 as D (6 bases). Per the germline V gene, CDR1 is SGHRS and CDR2 is YFSETQ. With 0 bases removed from V and 4 bases from J, the gap between germline ends came to 16 bases. The CDR3 runs to 17 residues. Here the CDR3 reads CASSLGPVGSGTGELFF. CDR3 nucleotide sequence: TGCGCCAGCAGCTTGGGCCCCGTGGGTAGCGGCACCGGGGAGCTGTTTTTT. The variable domain in full, completed from reference TRBV5-1 and TRBJ2-2, reads KAGVTQTPRYLIKTRGQQVTLSCSPISGHRSVSWYQQTPGQGLQFLFEYFSETQRNKGNFPGRFSGRQFSNSRSEMNVSTLELGDSALYLCASSLGPVGSGTGELFFGEGSRLTVL.

J is TRBJ2-6 and V is TRBV28; D remains ambiguous. This CDR3 spans 15 amino acids. Germline V gives CDR1 MDHEN, CDR2 SYDVKM. Trimming shortened V by 5 bases and J by 0 bases, and 8 bases separated the two germline ends. The CDR3 DNA sequence: TGTGCCAGCAGTCCGCCCGGCTCTGGGGCCAACGTCCTGACTTTC. It codes for CASSPPGSGANVLTF.

The chain uses TRBV7-2 and TRBJ2-7; D gene uncertain. The CDR3 sequence is 12 residues long. Between the trimmed V and J ends, which lost 5 bases and 3 bases, there was a span of 8 bases. Germline V gene sequence: CDR1 SGHTA, CDR2 FQGNSA. The CDR3 nucleotides read TGTGCCAGCAGCCACGGGTACTACGAGCAGTACTTC. Translation: CASSHGYYEQYF.

The chain combines TRBV27 with TRBJ2-7; no firm D call. V was trimmed by 6 bases and J by 5 bases, leaving 8 bases between them. The germline gives CDR1 MNHEY, CDR2 SMNVEV (reference sequence). This CDR3 contains 11 residues. The CDR3 protein is CASRQSDEQYF. The DNA for the CDR3 is TGTGCCAGCAGGCAGAGTGACGAGCAGTACTTC.

This rearrangement joins TRBV15 to TRBJ2-1; TRBD2 agrees at 10 bases. With 6 bases clipped from V and 2 bases from J, the junction kept 1 base outside the gene matches. This CDR3 is built from 14 residues. CDR1 is LNHNV, CDR2 YYDKDF, per germline (reference sequence). The chain's CDR3 is CATRSGGAYNEQFF. CDR3 coding DNA: TGTGCCACCAGAAGCGGGGGGGCCTACAATGAGCAGTTCTTC.

The chain carries TRBV4-3 and TRBJ2-3; 9 bases match TRBD1. The CDR3 sequence is 16 residues long. V lost 3 bases to trimming and J lost 9 bases; unmatched junction nucleotides: 13. Germline loops: CDR1 LGHNA, CDR2 YSLEER. DNA of the CDR3: TGCGCCAGCAGCCAGGATGGACAGGGGTTCTCAGCGACGCAGTATTTT. It is translated as CASSQDGQGFSATQYF.

The rearrangement uses TRBV19 and TRBJ1-4, with D perhaps matching TRBD1 (5 bases). This CDR3 has 15 amino acids. The V end lost 6 bases, the J end lost 6 bases, and 17 bases lay between the germline ends. Germline V gene data show CDR1 as LNHDA and CDR2 as SQIVND (reference sequence). CDR3 residues: CASSQDRRGDEKLFF. Written as DNA, the CDR3 is TGTGCCAGTAGCCAGGACCGTCGGGGGGATGAAAAACTGTTTTTT.

The rearrangement links TRBV2 to TRBJ2-1; 7 bases line up with TRBD1. From germline, CDR1 is SNHLY and CDR2 FYNNEI. Trimming at V came to 6 bases and at J to 9 bases, leaving 20 bases not matched to a gene. The CDR3 consists of 17 residues. CDR3 nucleotides: TGTGCCAGCAGCCCGCCGGGTGGTACGACAGGGTCAAGTGAGCAGTTCTTC. Its protein is CASSPPGGTTGSSEQFF.

The chain couples TRBV7-9 to TRBJ1-2; possibly TRBD1 for D (6 bases). Trimming shortened V by 5 bases and J by 7 bases, and 23 bases separated the two germline ends. This CDR3 comprises 16 residues. Germline values: CDR1 SEHNR, CDR2 FQNEAQ (reference sequence). CDR3 nucleotide sequence: TGTGCCAGCAGCCTATCCACCGGGGGACACAGGATTGGCTACACCTTC. It translates to CASSLSTGGHRIGYTF.